The next 9 T cell receptor beta chains were all read from a single sample in a study of blood T cells in healthy people across ages. A sample-barcoded 5' primer and a J-beta primer mix were used in a second PCR of roughly 7 to 11 cycles. TCRdb re-derived calls from the 5' RACE reads in MiXCR, one entry per CDR3 protein. The sample records about 780,000 distinct CDR3 sequences, about a quarter being singletons. This sample was shared with a second study, whose subject was T cells of mothers and their children.

The sequenced material came from blood. All receptors derive from a boy younger than 18 in good health.

The chain is built from TRBV5-1 and TRBJ1-1; D gene uncertain. The CDR3 extends over 14 amino acids. CDR1 is SGHRS and CDR2 is YFSETQ in the germline V gene. Trimming cost V 4 bases and J 10 bases, with 20 bases left between them. The CDR3 reads CASSVDAGSGAAFF. The CDR3 DNA follows: TGCGCCAGCAGCGTGGATGCGGGCTCGGGAGCAGCTTTCTTT.

Notes on this clonotype: At one end the junction does not follow the germline gene, possibly because of a read error. This rearrangement joins TRBV6-2 or TRBV6-3 to TRBJ1-4; no clear D. This CDR3 region has 12 residues. CDR1 and CDR2 from the germline V gene are MNHEY and SVGEGT. Written as DNA, the CDR3 is TGTGCCAGCAGTTACGCCGGAGACTACCTAGATTTT. This sequence encodes CASSYAGDYLDF.

This clonotype showed up just a few times. The chain uses TRBV6-6 and TRBJ2-7; D might be TRBD2 (6 bases). Germline V gives CDR1 MNHNY, CDR2 SVGAGI (reference sequence). The CDR3 is 12 residues long. V lost 8 bases and J 2 bases, leaving 10 bases between the germline ends. The CDR3 is CASRRGAYEQYF. CDR3 DNA sequence: TGTGCCAGCCGGAGGGGAGCCTACGAGCAGTACTTC.

This clonotype was detected a few times. This rearrangement joins TRBV10-3 to TRBJ2-1; D is undetermined. The V and J ends lost 3 bases and 8 bases respectively, with 5 bases between them. Germline values: CDR1 ENHRY, CDR2 SYGVKD. There are 11 residues in the CDR3. The CDR3 coding sequence is TGTGCCATCAGTGACCTACATGAGCAGTTCTTC. Translated: CAISDLHEQFF.

The V gene is TRBV6-5, the J gene TRBJ1-1; D not resolved. The V end was cut by 2 bases, the J end by 1 base, with 14 bases between. Per the germline V gene, CDR1 is MNHEY and CDR2 is SVGAGI. CDR3 size: 16 residues. Here the CDR3 DNA reads TGTGCCAGCAGTTACCTATTCCGGACGGCGAACACTGAAGCTTTCTTT. As protein: CASSYLFRTANTEAFF.

The J gene is TRBJ2-5, the V gene TRBV6-6, with TRBD1 matching over 9 bases. The J call is in doubt because the DNA end fits TRBJ2-1 better. The CDR3 totals 12 residues. Germline V gene lookup returns CDR1 MNHNY and CDR2 SVGAGI (reference sequence). CDR3 residues: CASTDRGNEQFF. The CDR3 DNA is TGTGCCAGCACCGACAGGGGGAATGAGCAGTTCTTC.

This clonotype was counted between two and nine times. The rearrangement joins TRBV6-6 to TRBJ2-5, with D possibly matching TRBD2 (6 bases). Matching the DNA end better, TRBJ2-1 makes the J call doubtful. Germline CDR1 and CDR2: MNHNY and SVGAGI (reference sequence). This CDR3 is 16 amino acids long. This CDR3 is CASSPGTFDNYNEQFF. The CDR3 region has the DNA TGTGCCAGCAGTCCTGGGACTTTCGATAACTACAATGAGCAGTTCTTC.

The chain joins TRBV5-5 to TRBJ2-2; D is undetermined. The CDR3 spans 14 residues. Trimming pared 1 base from V and 6 bases from J, leaving 10 bases between. Germline loops: CDR1 SGHKS, CDR2 YYEKEE (reference sequence). The CDR3 DNA follows: TGTGCCAGCAGCTTGCAGGTCCACCCCGGGGAGCTGTTTTTT. This sequence encodes CASSLQVHPGELFF.

In this sample, this clonotype turned up a few times. The chain employs TRBV28 and TRBJ2-7; 8 nucleotides agree with TRBD1. The CDR3 runs 15 residues. The germline CDR1 and CDR2 sequences are MDHEN and SYDVKM. The junction had 11 bases not matched to a gene; V was cut back by 6 bases and J by 4 bases. The CDR3 here is CASSPSTGAEYEQYF. As DNA, the CDR3 is TGTGCCAGCAGCCCTTCGACAGGGGCCGAATACGAGCAGTACTTC.